Listed below are T cell receptor beta chains from one sample, sequenced in a study of CD8 T cells in ankylosing spondylitis. TCRdb ran MiXCR on the 5' RACE reads and lists one entry per CDR3 protein. The sample shows 45,000 to 60,000 distinct CDR3 sequences, roughly 7.4% of them seen only once. Sequencing was performed on blood, either unsorted or a sorted T cell fraction (not recorded which). The receptor source for this set is a female donor with ankylosing spondylitis or in good health (not recorded which). The CDR3 runs from the conserved cysteine through the conserved F or W. The order of the fields is D gene, V gene, J gene, clone size, CDR3 length, CDR3 DNA, CDR3 protein. The D gene is left open where the match is weak. Clone sizes are given selectively: once, few, many, or a class where the clone is expanded.

d_call: .
v_call: TRBV20-1
j_call: TRBJ1-1
clone_size: many
cdr3_length: 12
cdr3_nt: TGCAGTGCTGGGGGGGCGGACACTGAAGCTTTCTTT
cdr3_aa: CSAGGADTEAFF

d_call: .
v_call: TRBV28
j_call: TRBJ2-3
clone_size: many
cdr3_length: 12
cdr3_nt: TGTGCCAGCAGTTCCCTCACAGATACGCAGTATTTT
cdr3_aa: CASSSLTDTQYF

d_call: .
v_call: TRBV3-1
j_call: TRBJ2-3
clone_size: many
cdr3_length: 13
cdr3_nt: TGTGCCAGCAGCCAAGGGCGGACAGATACGCAGTATTTT
cdr3_aa: CASSQGRTDTQYF

d_call: .
v_call: TRBV5-6
j_call: TRBJ1-4
clone_size: many
cdr3_length: 15
cdr3_nt: TGTGCCAGCAGCACCGGACCAGGGCCTGCTGAAAAACTGTTTTTT
cdr3_aa: CASSTGPGPAEKLFF

d_call: .
v_call: TRBV12-3/TRBV12-4
j_call: TRBJ1-1
clone_size: many
cdr3_length: 16
cdr3_nt: TGTGCCAGCAGTTACACCGGGACCGCTCAATACACTGAAGCTTTCTTT
cdr3_aa: CASSYTGTAQYTEAFF

d_call: TRBD1
v_call: TRBV6-1
j_call: TRBJ2-3
clone_size: many
cdr3_length: 14
cdr3_nt: TGTGCCAGCAGGCGACAGGGAAAGGCAGATACGCAGTATTTT
cdr3_aa: CASRRQGKADTQYF

d_call: .
v_call: TRBV27
j_call: TRBJ1-2
clone_size: .
cdr3_length: 14
cdr3_nt: TGTGCCAGCAGTTCCCTAAGGGAATCCTATGGCTACACCTTC
cdr3_aa: CASSSLRESYGYTF

d_call: .
v_call: TRBV5-1
j_call: TRBJ1-1
clone_size: many
cdr3_length: 14
cdr3_nt: TGCGCCAGCAGCCTCCCACGGGGGGGCACTGAAGCTTTCTTT
cdr3_aa: CASSLPRGGTEAFF

d_call: .
v_call: TRBV5-6
j_call: TRBJ1-1
clone_size: many
cdr3_length: 13
cdr3_nt: TGTGCCAGCAGCGGTAGCTATAACACTGAAGCTTTCTTT
cdr3_aa: CASSGSYNTEAFF

d_call: TRBD1
v_call: TRBV5-1
j_call: TRBJ2-5
clone_size: few
cdr3_length: 13
cdr3_nt: TGCGCCAGCAGCTTGGGGACCGGGACAGGGGAGTACTTC
cdr3_aa: CASSLGTGTGEYF

d_call: TRBD1
v_call: TRBV5-1
j_call: TRBJ2-1
clone_size: many
cdr3_length: 17
cdr3_nt: TGCGCCAGCAGCGATTCAACCGGGACAGCCCTATACAATGAGCAGTTCTTC
cdr3_aa: CASSDSTGTALYNEQFF

d_call: .
v_call: TRBV11-2
j_call: TRBJ2-3
clone_size: many
cdr3_length: 16
cdr3_nt: TGTGCCAGCAGCGACCGCGCCGGGCTTAGATTCGGTACGCAGTATTTT
cdr3_aa: CASSDRAGLRFGTQYF

d_call: TRBD2
v_call: TRBV7-3
j_call: TRBJ2-1
clone_size: .
cdr3_length: 17
cdr3_nt: TGTGCCAGCAGCTTAATTCCGATAGCGGGGGTGAACAATGAGCAGTTCTTC
cdr3_aa: CASSLIPIAGVNNEQFF

d_call: .
v_call: TRBV10-1
j_call: TRBJ1-1
clone_size: many
cdr3_length: 13
cdr3_nt: TGCGCCAGCAGTGAGTCGGATTACACTGAAGCTTTCTTT
cdr3_aa: CASSESDYTEAFF

d_call: .
v_call: TRBV20-1
j_call: TRBJ2-3
clone_size: many
cdr3_length: 12
cdr3_nt: TGCAGTGCTAGACCAGGGGTCGATACGCAGTATTTT
cdr3_aa: CSARPGVDTQYF

d_call: .
v_call: TRBV27
j_call: TRBJ2-1
clone_size: many
cdr3_length: 14
cdr3_nt: TGTGCCAGCAGTTTACGGCAGGGGGGGAGTGAGCAGTTCTTC
cdr3_aa: CASSLRQGGSEQFF

d_call: .
v_call: TRBV4-1
j_call: TRBJ2-3
clone_size: many
cdr3_length: 15
cdr3_nt: TGCGCCAGCAGCCAATTTCTAGCCGCGGGAGATACGCAGTATTTT
cdr3_aa: CASSQFLAAGDTQYF

d_call: .
v_call: TRBV2
j_call: TRBJ2-3
clone_size: many
cdr3_length: 17
cdr3_nt: TGTGCCAGCAGTGAAAGGGGGCTAGCGGCCCCAGCAGATACGCAGTATTTT
cdr3_aa: CASSERGLAAPADTQYF

d_call: TRBD1
v_call: TRBV7-9
j_call: TRBJ1-3
clone_size: .
cdr3_length: 17
cdr3_nt: TGTGCCAGCAGCTCGGGACAGGGACCACCCTCTGGAAACACCATATATTTT
cdr3_aa: CASSSGQGPPSGNTIYF

d_call: TRBD1
v_call: TRBV12-3/TRBV12-4
j_call: TRBJ1-2
clone_size: many
cdr3_length: 15
cdr3_nt: TGTGCCAGCAGTTTAGCAGGGGGCAGCGTCTATGGCTACACCTTC
cdr3_aa: CASSLAGGSVYGYTF

d_call: TRBD2
v_call: TRBV29-1
j_call: TRBJ2-7
clone_size: many
cdr3_length: 12
cdr3_nt: TGCAGCGTTGCTAGCGGTGCCTACGAGCAGTACTTC
cdr3_aa: CSVASGAYEQYF

d_call: TRBD1
v_call: TRBV5-1
j_call: TRBJ2-5
clone_size: .
cdr3_length: 15
cdr3_nt: TGCGCCAGCAGCCCTTGGGGGACAGGGGAAGAGACCCAGCACTTC
cdr3_aa: CASSPWGTGEETQHF

d_call: .
v_call: TRBV2
j_call: TRBJ1-3
clone_size: many
cdr3_length: 17
cdr3_nt: TGTGCCAGCAGTGAAGTGGAGCCCGGGGGAACAGGAAACACCATATATTTT
cdr3_aa: CASSEVEPGGTGNTIYF

d_call: TRBD2
v_call: TRBV24-1
j_call: TRBJ2-5
clone_size: many
cdr3_length: 16
cdr3_nt: TGTGCCACCAGTGACCCCACTAGCGGGGGGCCCGGGGCCCAGTACTTC
cdr3_aa: CATSDPTSGGPGAQYF